Detailed here is one TCR beta chain. The antigen remains unidentified. This record comes from a study of CXCR3-negative and CXCR3-positive naive CD8 T cells. Broader study findings: Naive cells that were CXCR3-positive had more hydrophobic TRB CDR3s (compared with CXCR3-negative naive cells). Both of the naive subsets showed about the same high diversity, but memory CD8+ cells had much less.

TRB cDNA libraries were made by UMI-labeled 5' RACE. TCRdb reanalyzed the 5' RACE reads and collapses them to one entry per CDR3 protein, without DNA. The sample holds about 150,000 distinct CDR3 sequences. The sequencing sample was made of naive CXCR3+ CD8+ T cells from blood. Subset specified: CD45RO-CCR7+CD27+CD95- naive CD8+ T cells expressing CXCR3 (TNR3+). The receptor was isolated from a human donor in good health. Some clones in this sample may be carry-over from other donors' samples.

The CDR3 reads CASSLLRDRVNTEAFF. The J gene is TRBJ1-1, the V gene TRBV13; TCRdb indicates TRBD1, and absent DNA this call remains unverified. CDR3 length: 16 amino acids. CDR1 and CDR2 from the germline V gene are PRHDT and FYEKMQ (reference sequence).